This T cell receptor beta chain was sequenced for a study of blood T cell repertoires in COVID-19. Study summary: Spain, Italy and the United States supplied samples that represented acute and convalescent COVID-19.

Original handling: Estimation of nucleated cell counts was performed using reference gene primer amplification. Only in-frame clones appear in the TCRdb table, and some are missing; sequencing was by immunoSEQ multiplex PCR. V and J calls and clone size come straight from that table; D and trimming were deduced from the DNA. The repertoire holds over 70,000 clones, with 70% to 90% as singletons. Seattle's enrolled individuals joined amid active infection and were then monitored longitudinally. The CDR3 has 18 amino acids. The germline gives CDR1 MDHEN, CDR2 SYDVKM. V lost 7 bases to trimming and J lost 0 bases; unmatched junction nucleotides: 13.

The TCR originated in a man between 60 and 70 years old with COVID-19, enrolled during active disease. V is TRBV28 and J is TRBJ2-1; TRBD2 aligns across 9 bases. Sequenced input: peripheral blood. The CDR3 DNA sequence: TGTGCCAGCAACGATGGAGCGGGGGGACTGAGCTCCTACAATGAGCAGTTCTTC. It translates to CASNDGAGGLSSYNEQFF.